The 2 T cell receptor beta chains below come from one sample, sequenced in a study of regulatory T cells in long-lasting Graves disease. For TCR beta, libraries came from iRepertoire HTBI primers and Arm-PCR of CDR3 regions. A single record per CDR3 protein comes from TCRdb applying MiXCR to the multiplex PCR reads. This table holds more than 450,000 distinct CDR3 sequences, around 15% found once. The time point here: newly diagnosed GD, antithyroid drugs for less than 3 months. PBMC RNA was the source of the TCR library. The same data also went into a second study, on T cells in Graves' hyperthyroidism and ophthalmopathy.

The sample in question was peripheral blood mononuclear cells (PBMCs), obtained at new diagnosis, from a patient treated with antithyroid drugs. The receptors here all came from a man aged 40-55 years with Graves disease.

V and J are TRBV29-1 and TRBJ2-5, with TRBD2 matching over 13 bases. CDR3 length equals 15 residues. Germline V CDR1 and CDR2: SQVTM, ANQGSEA. The junction had 4 bases not matched to a gene; V was cut back by 2 bases and J by 4 bases. CDR3 protein: CSVETSGRAGETQYF. The CDR3 DNA is TGCAGCGTTGAAACTAGCGGGAGGGCCGGAGAGACCCAGTACTTC.

The chain links TRBV4-1 to TRBJ2-5; D is possibly TRBD2 (7 bases). Between the trimmed V and J ends, which lost 0 bases and 3 bases, there was a span of 11 bases. CDR1 is MGHRA and CDR2 is YSYEKL in the germline V gene. This CDR3 region has 15 residues. The CDR3 DNA follows: TGCGCCAGCAGCCAAGAGAGGGGGAGGGAAGAGACCCAGTACTTC. Encoded protein: CASSQERGREETQYF.